A selection of T cell receptor beta chains follows, all from one sample in a study of blood T cell repertoires in COVID-19. Clones were read by immunoSEQ multiplex PCR, and TCRdb kept only the in-frame ones, dropping some. Among tens of thousands of clones, about 81% were seen once, and the ten largest hold roughly a sixth. The source material was peripheral blood. The receptor source for this set is a human donor in a cohort sampled during active COVID-19. Each CDR3 is given with its conserved first and last residue. The D gene is left open where the match is weak. Not all rows give a size; the values are once, few, many and, for expanded clones, a class.

D | J | size | V | CDR3 | DNA
TRBD1 | TRBJ1-1 | once | TRBV4-1 | CASSQVRGTGGGSFF | TGCGCCAGCAGCCAAGTTCGGGGAACAGGGGGCGGATCTTTCTTT
TRBD1 | TRBJ2-7 | - | TRBV29-1 | CSVPGTGYEQYF | TGCAGCGTCCCCGGGACAGGCTACGAGCAGTACTTC
TRBD1 | TRBJ1-4 | - | TRBV6-5 | CASSRTGAFEKLFF | TGTGCCAGCAGCCGAACAGGGGCTTTCGAAAAACTGTTTTTT
TRBD1 | TRBJ2-2 | - | TRBV5-6 | CASSSGTGRVGELFF | TGTGCCAGCAGCTCCGGGACAGGGAGGGTCGGGGAGCTGTTTTTT
- | TRBJ2-7 | - | TRBV25-1 | CASSGTGGKSYEQYF | TGTGCCAGCAGTGGGACTGGGGGGAAATCCTACGAGCAGTACTTC
- | TRBJ2-7 | - | TRBV6-5 | CASTQEGGAYEQYF | TGTGCCAGCACCCAAGAGGGGGGGGCCTACGAGCAGTACTTC
- | TRBJ2-1 | - | TRBV7-2 | CASSLGWGVGSNEQFF | TGTGCCAGCAGCTTAGGGTGGGGCGTTGGGTCAAATGAGCAGTTCTTC
TRBD1 | TRBJ1-1 | few | TRBV2 | CASRGTGGTAFF | TGTGCCAGCAGGGGGACAGGGGGAACAGCTTTCTTT
- | TRBJ2-5 | - | TRBV10-3 | CAISESRQDQETQYF | TGTGCCATCAGTGAGTCCAGACAGGACCAAGAGACCCAGTACTTC
TRBD2 | TRBJ2-7 | medium-sized | TRBV2 | CASSISRTSGSYEQYF | TGTGCCAGCAGTATCAGCCGGACTAGCGGCTCCTACGAGCAGTACTTC
TRBD1 | TRBJ2-7 | once | TRBV11-2 | CASSSLTGPTYEQYF | TGTGCCAGCAGCTCCTTGACAGGGCCTACCTACGAGCAGTACTTC
TRBD1 | TRBJ1-4 | - | TRBV7-2 | CASSNSQGAGEKLFF | TGTGCCAGCAGCAACTCACAGGGGGCGGGTGAAAAACTGTTTTTT
- | TRBJ2-5 | - | TRBV4-3 | CASSQDGWGAETQYF | TGCGCCAGCAGCCAAGATGGGTGGGGCGCGGAGACCCAGTACTTC
TRBD1 | TRBJ2-5 | - | TRBV29-1 | CSVGRTGQETQYF | TGCAGCGTTGGAAGGACAGGGCAAGAGACCCAGTACTTC
- | TRBJ2-7 | few | TRBV4-1 | CASSQEQAYRYEQYF | TGCGCCAGCAGCCAAGAGCAGGCTTACCGCTACGAGCAGTACTTC
TRBD1 | TRBJ1-6 | few | TRBV2 | CASTAMAGGFYSPLHF | TGTGCCAGCACCGCCATGGCAGGGGGCTTTTATTCACCCCTCCACTTT
- | TRBJ2-7 | few | TRBV7-2 | CASSLQGQTYEQYF | TGTGCCAGCAGCTTACAAGGACAGACGTACGAGCAGTACTTC
- | TRBJ1-2 | - | TRBV10-3 | CAISESDYGYTF | TGTGCCATCAGTGAGTCCGACTATGGCTACACCTTC
- | TRBJ2-5 | - | TRBV18 | CASSPAPETQYF | TGTGCCAGCTCACCGGCCCCGGAGACCCAGTACTTC
- | TRBJ1-6 | - | TRBV4-2 | CASSQDGRYNSPLHF | TGTGCCAGCAGCCAAGATGGCAGGTATAATTCACCCCTCCACTTT
TRBD1 | TRBJ1-5 | - | TRBV7-9 | CASSGQGNQPQHF | TGTGCCAGCAGCGGACAGGGGAATCAGCCCCAGCATTTT
- | TRBJ2-7 | - | TRBV2 | CASSSQGYEQYF | TGTGCCAGCAGTTCCCAGGGATACGAGCAGTACTTC
- | TRBJ2-5 | - | TRBV7-7 | CASSTRRQETQYF | TGTGCTAGCAGCACGCGCCGCCAAGAGACCCAGTACTTC
TRBD1 | TRBJ1-1 | once | TRBV12-3/TRBV12-4 | CASSRQGITEAFF | TGTGCCAGCAGCCGACAGGGAATCACTGAAGCTTTCTTT
- | TRBJ1-5 | - | TRBV4-3 | CASSYRVDQPQHF | TGCGCCAGCAGTTACAGGGTAGATCAGCCCCAGCATTTT
- | TRBJ1-2 | - | TRBV5-8 | CASSPGLRTDYGYTF | TGTGCCAGCAGCCCAGGACTCCGGACGGACTATGGCTACACCTTC
- | TRBJ1-1 | - | TRBV6-5 | CASTSRDMDAFF | TGTGCCAGCACGTCCCGGGACATGGACGCTTTCTTT